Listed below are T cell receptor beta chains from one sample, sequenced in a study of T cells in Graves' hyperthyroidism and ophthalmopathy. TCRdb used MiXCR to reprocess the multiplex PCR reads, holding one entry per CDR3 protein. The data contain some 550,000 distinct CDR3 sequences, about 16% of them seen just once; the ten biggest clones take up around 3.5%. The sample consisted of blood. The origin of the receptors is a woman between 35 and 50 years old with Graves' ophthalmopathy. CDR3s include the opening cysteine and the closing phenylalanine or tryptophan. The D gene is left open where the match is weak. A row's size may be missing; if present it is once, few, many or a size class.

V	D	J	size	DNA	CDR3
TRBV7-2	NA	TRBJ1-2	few	TGTGCCAGCAGCCCTGACCAAGGTACCTTCTATGGCTACACCTTC	CASSPDQGTFYGYTF
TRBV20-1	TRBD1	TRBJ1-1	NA	TGCAGTGTAGACAGGGTTGGCACTGAAGCTTTCTTT	CSVDRVGTEAFF
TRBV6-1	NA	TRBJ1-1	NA	TGTGCCAGCAGTGAGGCGAGAGAGACTGAAGCTTTCTTT	CASSEARETEAFF
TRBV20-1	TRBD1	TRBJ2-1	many	TGCAGTGCTAAGTTTCAGGGGGCTAGGGGTGAGCAGTTCTTC	CSAKFQGARGEQFF
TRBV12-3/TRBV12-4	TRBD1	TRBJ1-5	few	TGTGCCAGCAGTGGCGACAGGGAGGTTCAGCCCCAGCATTTT	CASSGDREVQPQHF
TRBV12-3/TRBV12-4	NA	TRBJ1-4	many	TGTGCCAGCAGTCTATATCAGGAGACGAAACTGTTTTTT	CASSLYQETKLFF
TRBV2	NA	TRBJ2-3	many	TGTGCCAGCAGTCTCGGGGCGCTCCTCACCCGCGATACGCAGTATTTT	CASSLGALLTRDTQYF
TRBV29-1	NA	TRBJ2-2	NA	TGCAGCATTGAAGTTTTGTCGCGGGGCACCGGGGAGCTGTTTTTT	CSIEVLSRGTGELFF
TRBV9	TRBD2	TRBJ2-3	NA	TGTGCCAGCAGCGTAAGTGGACTAGCGGCCACAGATACGCAGTATTTT	CASSVSGLAATDTQYF
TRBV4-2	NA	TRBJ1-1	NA	TGTGCCAGCAGCCAAGATCGTAGAGGGTGGAACACTGAAGCTTTCTTT	CASSQDRRGWNTEAFF
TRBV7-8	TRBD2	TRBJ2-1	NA	TGTGCCAGCAGCTTAGTTCGCGCGGGAGGGAAGCGTGAGCAGTTCTTC	CASSLVRAGGKREQFF
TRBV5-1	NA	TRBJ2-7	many	TGCGCCAGCAGCCCCGGCGGGACACCCTACGAGCAGTACTTC	CASSPGGTPYEQYF
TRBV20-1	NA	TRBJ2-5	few	TGCAGTGCCATTGAAGAGACCCAGTACTTC	CSAIEETQYF
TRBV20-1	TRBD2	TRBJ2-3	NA	TGCAGTGCAGGGGGGCGGCTAGCGGGAGGGATCACAGATACGCAGTATTTT	CSAGGRLAGGITDTQYF
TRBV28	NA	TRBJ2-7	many	TGTGCCAGCAGTTTGTTACTAGAAATCTACGAGCAGTACTTC	CASSLLLEIYEQYF
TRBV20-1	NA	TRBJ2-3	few	TGCAGTACTAGAGATATTGACACGCGGCCCACATGGACGCAGTATTTT	CSTRDIDTRPTWTQYF
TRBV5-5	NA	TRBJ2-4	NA	TGTGCCAGCAGCCCGGAACAGGGACGAAACATTCAGTACTTC	CASSPEQGRNIQYF
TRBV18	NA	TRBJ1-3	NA	TGTGCCAGCTCACCCAGCCGGGAGGCTGGAAACACCATATATTTT	CASSPSREAGNTIYF
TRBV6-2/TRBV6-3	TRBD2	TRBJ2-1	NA	TGTGCCAGCAGTGTCCGACTAGCGGGGGGGAGCTCCTACAATGAGCAGTTCTTC	CASSVRLAGGSSYNEQFF
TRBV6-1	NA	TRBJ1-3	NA	TGTGCCAGCAGCTCGGAGGGACACCGCTCTGGAAACACCATATATTTT	CASSSEGHRSGNTIYF
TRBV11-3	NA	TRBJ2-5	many	TGTGCCAGCAGCTTAAGGGGGACTATGGGAGAGACCCAGTACTTC	CASSLRGTMGETQYF
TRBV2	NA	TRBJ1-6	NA	TGTGCCAGCAGTGGTCCAGGGTCTGGGAATTCACCCCTCCACTTT	CASSGPGSGNSPLHF